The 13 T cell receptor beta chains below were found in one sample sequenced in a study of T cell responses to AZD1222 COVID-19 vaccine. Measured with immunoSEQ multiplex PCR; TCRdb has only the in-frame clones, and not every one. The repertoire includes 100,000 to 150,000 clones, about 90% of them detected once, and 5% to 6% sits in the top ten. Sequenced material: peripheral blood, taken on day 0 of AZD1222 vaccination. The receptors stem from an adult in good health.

For the CDR3, the DNA is TGTGCCAGCAGCTTAGAGCCGGCGAGCGGCTACACCTTC. Translated, it gives CASSLEPASGYTF. The chain joins TRBV7-2 to TRBJ1-2; D uncertain. Trimming shortened V by 1 base and J by 8 bases, and 11 bases separated the two germline ends. This CDR3 is 13 amino acids long. Germline V lookup: CDR1 SGHTA, CDR2 FQGNSA.

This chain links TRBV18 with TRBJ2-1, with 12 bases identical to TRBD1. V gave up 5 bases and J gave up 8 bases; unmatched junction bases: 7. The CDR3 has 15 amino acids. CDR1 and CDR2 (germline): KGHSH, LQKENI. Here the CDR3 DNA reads TGTGCCAGCTCATCGGGGACAGGGGGCTTTTATGAGCAGTTCTTC. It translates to CASSSGTGGFYEQFF.

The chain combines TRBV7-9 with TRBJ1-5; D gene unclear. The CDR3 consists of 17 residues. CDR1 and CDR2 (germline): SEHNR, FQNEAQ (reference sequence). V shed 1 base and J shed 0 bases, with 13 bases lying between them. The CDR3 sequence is CASSLDRTPISNQPQHF. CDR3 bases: TGTGCCAGCAGCTTAGATAGAACCCCCATTAGCAATCAGCCCCAGCATTTT.

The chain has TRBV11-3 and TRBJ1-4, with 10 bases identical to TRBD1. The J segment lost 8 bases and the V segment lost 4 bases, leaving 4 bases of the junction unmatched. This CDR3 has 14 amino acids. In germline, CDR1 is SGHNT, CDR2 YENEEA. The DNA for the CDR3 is TGTGCCAGCAGCTCGGGACAGGGGAGGGAAAAACTGTTTTTT. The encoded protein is CASSSGQGREKLFF.

The CDR3 DNA reads as TGTGCCAGCAGCTTGGAGGGGCTAGGCTACACCTTC. Amino acid sequence: CASSLEGLGYTF. The V gene is TRBV5-6, the J gene TRBJ1-2, with a tentative D call TRBD1 (5 bases). V lost 0 bases, J lost 8 bases, and 8 bases lay in between. From germline, CDR1 is SGHDT and CDR2 YYEEEE. The CDR3 sequence is 12 residues long.

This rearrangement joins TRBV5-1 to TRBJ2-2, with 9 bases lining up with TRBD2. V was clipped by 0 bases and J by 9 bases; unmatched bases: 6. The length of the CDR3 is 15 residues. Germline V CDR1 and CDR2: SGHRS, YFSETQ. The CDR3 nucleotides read TGCGCCAGCAGCTTGGAAGGCGGGAGGGCACGGGAGCTGTTTTTT. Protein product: CASSLEGGRARELFF. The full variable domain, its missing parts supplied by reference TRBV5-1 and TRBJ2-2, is KAGVTQTPRYLIKTRGQQVTLSCSPISGHRSVSWYQQTPGQGLQFLFEYFSETQRNKGNFPGRFSGRQFSNSRSEMNVSTLELGDSALYLCASSLEGGRARELFFGEGSRLTVL.

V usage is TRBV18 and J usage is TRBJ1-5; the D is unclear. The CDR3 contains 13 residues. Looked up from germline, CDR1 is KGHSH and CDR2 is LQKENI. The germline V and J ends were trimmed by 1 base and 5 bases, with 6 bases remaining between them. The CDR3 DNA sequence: TGTGCCAGCTCACCACGAAACTATCAGCCCCAGCATTTT. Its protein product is CASSPRNYQPQHF. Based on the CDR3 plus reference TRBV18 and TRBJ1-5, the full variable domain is NAGVMQNPRHLVRRRGQEARLRCSPMKGHSHVYWYRQLPEEGLKFMVYLQKENIIDESGMPKERFSAEFPKEGPSILRIQQVVRGDSAAYFCASSPRNYQPQHFGDGTRLSIL.

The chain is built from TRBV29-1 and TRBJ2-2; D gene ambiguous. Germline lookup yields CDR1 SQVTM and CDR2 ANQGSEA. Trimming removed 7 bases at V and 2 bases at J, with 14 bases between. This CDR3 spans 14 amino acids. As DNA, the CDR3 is TGCAGCGCCCGCCCAGGTACTAACACCGGGGAGCTGTTTTTT. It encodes CSARPGTNTGELFF.

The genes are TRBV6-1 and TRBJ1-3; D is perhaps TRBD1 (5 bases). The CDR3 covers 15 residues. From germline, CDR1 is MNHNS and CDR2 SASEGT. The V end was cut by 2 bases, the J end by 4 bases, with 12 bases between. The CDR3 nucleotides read TGTGCCAGCAGTGAAAGGCGGGGGATAGGAAACACCATATATTTT. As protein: CASSERRGIGNTIYF.

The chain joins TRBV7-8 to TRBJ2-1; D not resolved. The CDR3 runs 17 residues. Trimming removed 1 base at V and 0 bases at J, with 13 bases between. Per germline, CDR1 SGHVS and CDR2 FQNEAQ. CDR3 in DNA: TGTGCCAGCAGCTTAGGCTTCGCGAGAAGCTCCTACAATGAGCAGTTCTTC. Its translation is CASSLGFARSSYNEQFF.

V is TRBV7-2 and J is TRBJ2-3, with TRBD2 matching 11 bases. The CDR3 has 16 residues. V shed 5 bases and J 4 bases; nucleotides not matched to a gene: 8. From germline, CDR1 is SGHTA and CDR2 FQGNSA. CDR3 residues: CASSPRLAGLADTQYF. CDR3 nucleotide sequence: TGTGCCAGCAGCCCCCGACTAGCGGGGTTGGCAGATACGCAGTATTTT.

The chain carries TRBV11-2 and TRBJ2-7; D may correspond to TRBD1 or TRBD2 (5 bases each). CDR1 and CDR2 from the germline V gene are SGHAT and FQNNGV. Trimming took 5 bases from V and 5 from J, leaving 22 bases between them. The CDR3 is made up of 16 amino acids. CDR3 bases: TGTGCCAGCAGCCTAATCGTGGGGACCCCCGGGGACGAGCAGTACTTC. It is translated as CASSLIVGTPGDEQYF.

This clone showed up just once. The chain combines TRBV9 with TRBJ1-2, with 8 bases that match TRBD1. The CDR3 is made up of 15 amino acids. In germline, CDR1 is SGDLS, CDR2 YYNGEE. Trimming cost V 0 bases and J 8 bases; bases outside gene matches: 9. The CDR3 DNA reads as TGTGCCAGCAGCGTAGTGGGTGCAGGGGGCGACGGCTACACCTTC. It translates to CASSVVGAGGDGYTF.